The subject of this entry is one TCR beta chain. The authors' processing: Reference gene primers were amplified, and this amplification served to estimate nucleated cell counts. Data came from immunoSEQ multiplex PCR; TCRdb stores just in-frame clones and leaves some out. Clone size and the V and J calls come from that table; the DNA yielded D and trimming. The sample lists around 300,000 clones; 85% were seen once. Trimming left V 7 bases short and J 3 bases short, with 16 bases between. CDR1 and CDR2 (germline): MNHNY, SVGAGI (reference sequence). The CDR3 is 16 amino acids. The data stem from a study of blood T cell repertoires in COVID-19. Study at large: Samples taken during acute and convalescent COVID-19 were collected in the United States, Italy and Spain. The analysed material was cDNA or gDNA that came from T cells, B-cell-depleted T cells, or PBMCs.

This sequence was found in a human donor in a cohort sampled during active COVID-19. This chain joins TRBV6-6 and TRBJ1-6, with D unclear. Sample: peripheral blood. DNA of the CDR3: TGTGCCAGCATAGCCTCAACCATAGACTATAATTCACCCCTCCACTTT. Encoded protein: CASIASTIDYNSPLHF.